This T cell receptor (beta chain) was captured by sequencing in a study of CD8 T cells in Susac syndrome. The CDR3 is 14 residues long. Trimming shortened V by 5 bases and J by 2 bases, and 13 bases separated the two germline ends. In germline, CDR1 is SGHAT, CDR2 FQNNGV. The RNA input was roughly 0.45 to 1 ug, and it was reverse transcribed with random hexamers. Amplification of TCR beta CDR3 spanned 54 Vbeta and 13 Jbeta via immunoSEQ multiplex PCR. In TCRdb, the immunoSEQ multiplex PCR reads were re-called with MiXCR into one record per CDR3 protein. The sample has about 300,000 distinct CDR3 sequences; 92% are singletons. The authors carried out high-throughput sequencing of TCR beta. They applied it to CD8+ and CD4+ T cells obtained from blood.

This rearrangement joins TRBV11-2 to TRBJ2-7, with D unresolved. This receptor was taken from a human donor with multiple sclerosis. Sequencing was done on a sample of CD4+ T cells from PBMCs. The CDR3 is CASSRAEAPYEQYF. The CDR3 region has the DNA TGTGCCAGCAGCCGAGCTGAAGCACCCTACGAGCAGTACTTC.